The present TCR beta chain was sequenced within a study of blood T cell repertoires in COVID-19. Germline trimming cut 3 bases from V and 5 bases from J; bases unmatched to any gene: 11. CDR1 MGHRA and CDR2 YSYEKL come from the germline V gene. This CDR3 has 16 residues. Here immunoSEQ multiplex PCR was the method, and the copy in TCRdb shows in-frame clones only, minus some. The sample carries fewer than 65,000 clones, 78% recorded once. The genes are TRBV4-1 and TRBJ1-1; 8 nucleotides match TRBD1. Sequenced material: peripheral blood. This sequence was found in a human donor in a cohort sampled during active COVID-19. The CDR3 bases are TGCGCCAGCAGCCACCACCCGGCCAGGGGGCTTACTGAAGCTTTCTTT. Residues: CASSHHPARGLTEAFF.